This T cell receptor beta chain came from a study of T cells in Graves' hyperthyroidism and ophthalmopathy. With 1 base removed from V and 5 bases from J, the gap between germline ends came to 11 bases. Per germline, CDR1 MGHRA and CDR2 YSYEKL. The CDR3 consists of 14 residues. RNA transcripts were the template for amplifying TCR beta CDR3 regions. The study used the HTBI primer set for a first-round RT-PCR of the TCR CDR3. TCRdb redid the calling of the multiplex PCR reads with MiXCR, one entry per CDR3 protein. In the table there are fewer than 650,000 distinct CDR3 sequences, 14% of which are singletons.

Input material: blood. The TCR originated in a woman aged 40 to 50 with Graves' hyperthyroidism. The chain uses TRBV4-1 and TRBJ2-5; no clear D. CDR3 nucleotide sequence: TGCGCCAGCAGCCAAGGTGTGGCTACGGAGACCCAGTACTTC. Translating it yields CASSQGVATETQYF.